This TCR beta chain originates from a study of beta chain features in type 1 diabetes. As every portion of the isolated RNA was reverse transcribed, the sequencing read expressed TCRB transcripts. Samples drawn from stem cell-like memory T cells averaged roughly 1 million reads. The table came from immunoSEQ multiplex PCR; TCRdb's copy has only in-frame clones and leaves some out. The sample shows over 100,000 clones, 40% of them seen only once. Germline-derived CDR1 and CDR2 are MNHEY and SMNVEV (reference sequence). This CDR3 has 12 amino acids. The ends lost 5 bases at V and 11 bases at J; junction bases unmatched: 8. Cells sorted by CD45RO/CCR7/CD25/CD127/CD95/CD27 comprised CD4+ naive, central memory, regulatory and stem cell-like memory cells. This clone was seen more than once but under ten times.

The genes are TRBV27 and TRBJ1-1; TRBD1 matches 7 bases. This clonotype was obtained from a woman between 18 and 30 years old in good health. The sample consisted of stem cell memory CD4+ T cells from blood. CDR3 sequence reads: CASSTYRGHAFF. The CDR3, as DNA: TGTGCCAGCAGTACCTACAGGGGCCACGCTTTCTTT.